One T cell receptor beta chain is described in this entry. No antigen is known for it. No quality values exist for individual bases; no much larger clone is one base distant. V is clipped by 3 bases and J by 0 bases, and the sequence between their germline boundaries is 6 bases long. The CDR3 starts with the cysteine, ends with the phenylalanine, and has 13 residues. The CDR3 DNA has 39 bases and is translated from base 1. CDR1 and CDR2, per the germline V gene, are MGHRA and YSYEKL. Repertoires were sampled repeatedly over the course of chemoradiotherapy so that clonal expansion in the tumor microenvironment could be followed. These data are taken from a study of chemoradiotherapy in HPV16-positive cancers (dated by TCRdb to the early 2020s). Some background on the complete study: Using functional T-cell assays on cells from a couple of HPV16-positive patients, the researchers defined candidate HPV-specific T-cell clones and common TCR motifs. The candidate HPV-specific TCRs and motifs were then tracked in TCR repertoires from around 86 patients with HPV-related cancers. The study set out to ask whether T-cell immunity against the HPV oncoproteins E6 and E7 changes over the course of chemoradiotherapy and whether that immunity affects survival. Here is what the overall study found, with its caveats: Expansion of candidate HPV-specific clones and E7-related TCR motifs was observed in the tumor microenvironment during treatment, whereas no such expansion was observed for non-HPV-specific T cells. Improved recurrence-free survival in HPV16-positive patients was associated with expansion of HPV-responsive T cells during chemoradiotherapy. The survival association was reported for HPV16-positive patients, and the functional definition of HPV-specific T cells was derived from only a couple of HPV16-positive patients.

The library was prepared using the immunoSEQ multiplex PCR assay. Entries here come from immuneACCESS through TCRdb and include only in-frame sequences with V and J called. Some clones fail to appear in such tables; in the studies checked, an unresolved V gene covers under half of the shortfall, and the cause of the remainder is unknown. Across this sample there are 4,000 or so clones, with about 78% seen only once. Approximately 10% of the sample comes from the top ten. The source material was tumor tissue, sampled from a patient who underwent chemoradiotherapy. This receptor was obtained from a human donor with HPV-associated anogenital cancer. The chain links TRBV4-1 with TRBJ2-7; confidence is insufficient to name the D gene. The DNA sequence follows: TGCGCCAGCAGCCAGCGAGGCTCCTACGAGCAGTACTTC. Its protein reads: CASSQRGSYEQYF.